This T cell receptor (beta chain) came from a study of T cells in Graves' hyperthyroidism and ophthalmopathy. It was considered stable Graves' hyperthyroidism when ophthalmopathy did not progress within 18 months. Patients aged 18 to 65 had newly diagnosed hyperthyroidism of under 2 months' duration. Exclusions: uncontrolled infection, other autoimmune disease, pregnancy, lactation. This clonotype was found a few times. The antigen is unknown. Study observations and caveats: Most thyroid clonotypes expanded above 0.001 were also detected in blood.

This CDR3 is built from 14 residues. The V and J ends lost 0 bases and 8 bases respectively, with 12 bases between them. CDR1 and CDR2 (germline): MNHEY, SVGAGI. The CDR3 regions of TCR beta were amplified from RNA transcripts. TCR CDR3 regions were first amplified by RT-PCR with HTBI primers. MiXCR, applied by TCRdb to the multiplex PCR reads, yields one record per CDR3 protein. The table includes about 740,000 distinct CDR3 sequences, around 13% detected once. The sequenced sample was blood. This clonotype was sampled from a woman under 30 with Graves' hyperthyroidism. The V gene is TRBV6-5, the J gene TRBJ2-3; D gene uncertain. The CDR3 bases are TGTGCCAGCAGTTACTCGAAACAGTTAGTTACGCAGTATTTT. Encoded protein: CASSYSKQLVTQYF.